This TCR beta chain was recovered during a study of blood T cell repertoires in COVID-19. Overall study context: Acute and convalescent COVID-19 specimens originated in the United States, Italy and Spain. T cells, B-cell-depleted T cells, or PBMCs supplied cDNA or gDNA.

As originally analysed: Cell counts per sample came from amplifying reference gene primers. Sequencing used immunoSEQ multiplex PCR; TCRdb keeps in-frame clones, though not all of them. V, J and clone size are taken as reported in that table, and D and trimming were inferred from the DNA itself. The table has roughly 150,000 clones, roughly 87% seen once. The J segment lost 4 bases and the V segment lost 4 bases, leaving 5 bases of the junction unmatched. Germline CDR1 reads LGHDT; CDR2 reads YNNKEL (reference sequence). This CDR3 has 15 amino acids. This clone came up once. This chain joins TRBV3-1 (or the pseudogene TRBV3-2) and TRBJ1-1; 11 nucleotides line up with TRBD1. The sample was peripheral blood. The receptor was isolated from a human donor in a cohort sampled during active COVID-19. CDR3 nucleotide sequence: TGTGCCAGCAGCCCCCCAGGGACAGGGGGCACTGAAGCTTTCTTT. Protein product: CASSPPGTGGTEAFF.